The rows below give T cell receptor beta chains drawn from one sample of a study of shared clonotypes between healthy human individuals. Assay: immunoSEQ multiplex PCR; the TCRdb copy retains only in-frame clones and omits some. The sample consists of 550,000 to 750,000 clones, over 95% of them appearing once. Sequencing was carried out using naive CD8+ T cells sorted from blood. The receptors were sampled from a woman in her 30s in good health. Each CDR3 is given with its conserved first and last residue. The D gene is left open where the match is weak. A row's size may be missing; if present it is once, few, many or a size class.

D: NA
V: TRBV28
size: few
J: TRBJ2-2
CDR3: CASRKQGATGELFF
DNA: TGTGCCAGCAGAAAACAGGGTGCCACCGGGGAGCTGTTTTTT

D: NA
V: TRBV27
size: once
J: TRBJ1-2
CDR3: CASSPADSNYGYTF
DNA: TGTGCCAGCAGCCCCGCAGATTCTAACTATGGCTACACCTTC

D: NA
V: TRBV7-9
size: NA
J: TRBJ1-3
CDR3: CASSFASSGNTIYF
DNA: TGTGCCAGCAGCTTCGCGAGCTCTGGAAACACCATATATTTT

D: NA
V: TRBV19
size: once
J: TRBJ1-1
CDR3: CASSTEGRTEAFF
DNA: TGTGCCAGTAGTACAGAGGGACGCACTGAAGCTTTCTTT

D: TRBD2
V: TRBV2
size: NA
J: TRBJ2-3
CDR3: CASSQESGSHTDTQYF
DNA: TGTGCCAGCAGCCAGGAAAGCGGGAGCCACACAGATACGCAGTATTTT

D: NA
V: TRBV7-9
size: NA
J: TRBJ2-7
CDR3: CASSLAQGTTRYEQYF
DNA: TGTGCCAGCAGCTTAGCGCAGGGGACTACCCGCTACGAGCAGTACTTC

D: NA
V: TRBV5-1
size: NA
J: TRBJ2-7
CDR3: CASSLAAGYEQYF
DNA: TGCGCCAGCAGCTTGGCCGCGGGCTACGAGCAGTACTTC

D: TRBD1
V: TRBV27
size: NA
J: TRBJ1-2
CDR3: CASSPGSGTGFNYGYTF
DNA: TGTGCCAGCAGTCCGGGGTCCGGGACAGGGTTTAACTATGGCTACACCTTC

D: NA
V: TRBV13
size: NA
J: TRBJ2-1
CDR3: CASSLETDNEQFF
DNA: TGTGCCAGCAGCTTAGAGACAGACAATGAGCAGTTCTTC

D: NA
V: TRBV28
size: NA
J: TRBJ2-1
CDR3: CASSPADEQFF
DNA: TGTGCCAGCAGCCCTGCCGACGAGCAGTTCTTC

D: TRBD1
V: TRBV6-5
size: NA
J: TRBJ1-5
CDR3: CASRTRQGVQPQHF
DNA: TGTGCCAGCAGAACCCGACAGGGTGTTCAGCCCCAGCATTTT

D: NA
V: TRBV4-1
size: NA
J: TRBJ2-7
CDR3: CASSPASSYEQYF
DNA: TGCGCCAGCAGCCCCGCCAGCTCCTACGAGCAGTACTTC

D: TRBD2
V: TRBV9
size: NA
J: TRBJ2-7
CDR3: CASSEQGLAGYEQYF
DNA: TGTGCCAGCAGCGAACAGGGACTAGCTGGGTACGAGCAGTACTTC

D: TRBD1
V: TRBV28
size: NA
J: TRBJ2-5
CDR3: CASSFGQGPQETQYF
DNA: TGTGCCAGCAGTTTCGGACAGGGACCTCAAGAGACCCAGTACTTC